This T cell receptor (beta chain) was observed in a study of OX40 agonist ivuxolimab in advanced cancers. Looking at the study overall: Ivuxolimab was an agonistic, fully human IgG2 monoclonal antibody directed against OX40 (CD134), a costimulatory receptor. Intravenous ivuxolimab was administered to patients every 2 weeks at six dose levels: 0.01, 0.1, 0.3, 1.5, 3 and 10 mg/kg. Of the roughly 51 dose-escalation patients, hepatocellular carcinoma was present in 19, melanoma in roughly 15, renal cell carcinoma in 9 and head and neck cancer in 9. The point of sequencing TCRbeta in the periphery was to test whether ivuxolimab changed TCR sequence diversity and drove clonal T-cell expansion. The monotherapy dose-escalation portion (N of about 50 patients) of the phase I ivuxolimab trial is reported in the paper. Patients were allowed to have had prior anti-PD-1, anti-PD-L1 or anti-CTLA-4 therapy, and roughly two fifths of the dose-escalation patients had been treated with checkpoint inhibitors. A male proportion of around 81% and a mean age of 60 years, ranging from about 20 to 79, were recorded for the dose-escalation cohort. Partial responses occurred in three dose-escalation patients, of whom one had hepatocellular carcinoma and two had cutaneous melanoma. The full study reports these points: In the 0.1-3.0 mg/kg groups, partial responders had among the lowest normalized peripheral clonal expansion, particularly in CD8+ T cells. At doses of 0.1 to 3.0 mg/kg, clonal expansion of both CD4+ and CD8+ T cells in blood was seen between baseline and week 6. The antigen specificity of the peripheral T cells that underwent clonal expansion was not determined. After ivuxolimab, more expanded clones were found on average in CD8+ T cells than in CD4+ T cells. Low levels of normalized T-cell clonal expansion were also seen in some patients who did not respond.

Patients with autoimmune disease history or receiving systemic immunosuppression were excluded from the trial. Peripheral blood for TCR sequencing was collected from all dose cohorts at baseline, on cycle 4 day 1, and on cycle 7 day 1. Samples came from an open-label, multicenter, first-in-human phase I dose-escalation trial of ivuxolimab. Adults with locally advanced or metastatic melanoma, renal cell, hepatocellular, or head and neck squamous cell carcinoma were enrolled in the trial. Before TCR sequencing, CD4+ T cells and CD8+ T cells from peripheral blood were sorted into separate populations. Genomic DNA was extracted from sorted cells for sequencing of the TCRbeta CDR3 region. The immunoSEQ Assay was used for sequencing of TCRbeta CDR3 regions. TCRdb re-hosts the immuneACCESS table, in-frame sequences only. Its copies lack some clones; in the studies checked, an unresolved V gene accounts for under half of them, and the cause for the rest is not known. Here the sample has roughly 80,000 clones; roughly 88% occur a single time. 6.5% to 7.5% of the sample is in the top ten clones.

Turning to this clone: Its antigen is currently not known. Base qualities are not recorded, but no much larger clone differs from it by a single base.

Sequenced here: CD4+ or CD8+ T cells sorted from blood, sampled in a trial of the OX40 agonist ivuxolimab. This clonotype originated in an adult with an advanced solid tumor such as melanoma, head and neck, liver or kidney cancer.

The sequenced DNA is TGCAGCGTTGCCCGGGACAGGGGCCCCTACGAGCAGTACTTC. This is translated as CSVARDRGPYEQYF. The chain links TRBV29-1 with TRBJ2-7; 10 bases in the junction line up with TRBD1. V is pruned by 4 bases and J by 2 bases, leaving 5 bases of the junction without a gene match. Taken from the germline V gene, the CDR1 and CDR2 loops are SQVTM and ANQGSEA. Counted from cysteine to phenylalanine, this CDR3 has 14 amino acids. Of the read, only the CDR3 DNA is kept; its 42 bases are in frame from base 1.